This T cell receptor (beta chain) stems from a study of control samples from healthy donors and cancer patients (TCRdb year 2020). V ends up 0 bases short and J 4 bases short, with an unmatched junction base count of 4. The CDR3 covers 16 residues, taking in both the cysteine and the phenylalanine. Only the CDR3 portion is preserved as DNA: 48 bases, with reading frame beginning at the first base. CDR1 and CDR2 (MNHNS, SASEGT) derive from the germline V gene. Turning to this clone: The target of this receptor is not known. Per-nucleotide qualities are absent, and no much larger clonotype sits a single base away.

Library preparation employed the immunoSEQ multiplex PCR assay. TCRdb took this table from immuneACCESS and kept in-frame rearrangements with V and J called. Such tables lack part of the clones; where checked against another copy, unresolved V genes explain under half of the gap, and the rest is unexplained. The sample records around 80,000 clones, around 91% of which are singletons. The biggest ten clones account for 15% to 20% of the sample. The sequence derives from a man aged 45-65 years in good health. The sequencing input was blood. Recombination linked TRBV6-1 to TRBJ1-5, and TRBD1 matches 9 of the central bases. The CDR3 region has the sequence CASSEARQGGNQPQHF. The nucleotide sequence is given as TGTGCCAGCAGTGAAGCAAGACAGGGGGGGAATCAGCCCCAGCATTTT.